A selection of T cell receptor beta chains follows, all from one sample in a study of cytomegalovirus exposure and HLA in healthy donors. TCRdb's copy holds only in-frame clones and misses some; the assay was immunoSEQ multiplex PCR. The data show more than 75,000 clones, with roughly 77% seen just once and 14% to 15% held by the top ten. Sequenced sample: PBMCs. Receptors originate from a woman aged 35 to 49 in good health and CMV-seropositive. CDR3s include the opening cysteine and the closing phenylalanine or tryptophan. Each record gives: CDR3 DNA, CDR3 protein, J gene, clone size, V gene, D gene. D genes are given only for firm matches. Size is stated for part of the rows, as once, few or many counts, or as a class when the clone is expanded.

DNA: TGTGCCAGCAGTTTCGGGACTAGCGTCGAGCAGTACTTC
CDR3: CASSFGTSVEQYF
J: TRBJ2-7
size: NA
V: TRBV27
D: TRBD2

DNA: TGTGCCATCAGTGAGCGGGGAGGTGGAAGTCCCGGGGAGCTGTTTTTT
CDR3: CAISERGGGSPGELFF
J: TRBJ2-2
size: few
V: TRBV10-3
D: NA

DNA: TGTGCCAGCAGCCCTAACCGGGACAGCACTGAAGCTTTCTTT
CDR3: CASSPNRDSTEAFF
J: TRBJ1-1
size: NA
V: TRBV7-3
D: TRBD1

DNA: TGTGCCAGCAGCTCTTCCGGGAGGGACAATGAGCAGTTCTTC
CDR3: CASSSSGRDNEQFF
J: TRBJ2-1
size: NA
V: TRBV7-3
D: TRBD2

DNA: TGTGCCAGCAGCGTAGGCACAGGAGAAGCTTTCTTT
CDR3: CASSVGTGEAFF
J: TRBJ1-1
size: few
V: TRBV9
D: NA

DNA: TGTGCCAGCAGCCAAGATCTAGCGGGGGGGCCTCGGGAGACCCAGTACTTC
CDR3: CASSQDLAGGPRETQYF
J: TRBJ2-5
size: once
V: TRBV4-2
D: TRBD2

DNA: TGTGCCAGCATGCTGGGGCCAAGGTTCGATGGCTACACCTTC
CDR3: CASMLGPRFDGYTF
J: TRBJ1-2
size: few
V: TRBV6-1
D: NA

DNA: TGTGCCACCAGCAGAGATCTGCGGGGCGCCGGGGAGCTGTTTTTT
CDR3: CATSRDLRGAGELFF
J: TRBJ2-2
size: NA
V: TRBV15
D: NA

DNA: TGTGCCAGCAGCTTAGACGAGATCTATAATGAGCAGTTCTTC
CDR3: CASSLDEIYNEQFF
J: TRBJ2-1
size: few
V: TRBV7-9
D: NA

DNA: TGCGCCAGCAGCATCGGTAATGGGGGGACCACAGATACGCAGTATTTT
CDR3: CASSIGNGGTTDTQYF
J: TRBJ2-3
size: NA
V: TRBV5-1
D: NA

DNA: TGTGCCAGCAGCGATGGCGGGGGACCCTACGAGCAGTACTTC
CDR3: CASSDGGGPYEQYF
J: TRBJ2-7
size: NA
V: TRBV7-8
D: TRBD2

DNA: TGTGCCAGCAGTTTCCGGGGGAGAAACACTGAAGCTTTCTTT
CDR3: CASSFRGRNTEAFF
J: TRBJ1-1
size: NA
V: TRBV28
D: NA

DNA: TGTGCCAGCAGAACAGGGGGCATGTGGGTTCGGGGCTACACCTTC
CDR3: CASRTGGMWVRGYTF
J: TRBJ1-2
size: NA
V: TRBV6-5
D: TRBD1

DNA: TGCGCCAGCAGCCGATCTGGCGGGGGCACTGAAGCTTTCTTT
CDR3: CASSRSGGGTEAFF
J: TRBJ1-1
size: NA
V: TRBV4-3
D: NA

DNA: TGTGCCAGCAGTGATAGGGGTCCGGATAGCAATCAGCCCCAGCATTTT
CDR3: CASSDRGPDSNQPQHF
J: TRBJ1-5
size: NA
V: TRBV2
D: NA

DNA: TGTGCCAGCAGTTACTCCGGGCCAGGGACTGCCGAGTTACTGTTTTTT
CDR3: CASSYSGPGTAELLFF
J: TRBJ1-4
size: NA
V: TRBV6-5
D: NA

DNA: TGTGCCAGCAGCTTGACTAGCGGGAGATCGGGGGAGCAGTTCTTC
CDR3: CASSLTSGRSGEQFF
J: TRBJ2-1
size: NA
V: TRBV11-2
D: TRBD2